This T cell receptor (beta chain) was captured by sequencing in a study of blood T cell repertoires in COVID-19. About the research overall: The study drew acute and convalescent COVID-19 samples from the United States, Italy and Spain. The cDNA or gDNA used as material had been derived from T cells, B-cell-depleted T cells, or PBMCs.

Per the authors' pipeline: Estimation of nucleated cell counts was performed using reference gene primer amplification. TCRdb's copy holds only in-frame clones and misses some; the assay was immunoSEQ multiplex PCR. The V and J calls and clone size were taken over from that table, and D and trimming were inferred from the DNA. Of 85,000 to 130,000 clones listed, roughly 88% were seen once; the top ten hold around 6.5%. With 4 bases clipped from V and 4 bases from J, the junction kept 5 bases outside the gene matches. Germline values: CDR1 SQVTM, CDR2 ANQGSEA. This CDR3 is built from 14 residues. The sample holds a few counts of this clone.

Sequencing was carried out using peripheral blood. V and J are TRBV29-1 and TRBJ1-1; 11 nucleotides agree with TRBD1. The origin of this receptor is a woman aged 60-75 years with acute or convalescent COVID-19. CDR3 sequence: CSVVDRGLATEAFF. The CDR3 coding sequence is TGCAGCGTTGTGGACAGGGGGCTTGCCACTGAAGCTTTCTTT. Variable domain in full (rest from reference TRBV29-1 and TRBJ1-1): SAVISQKPSRDICQRGTSLTIQCQVDSQVTMMFWYRQQPGQSLTLIATANQGSEATYESGFVIDKFPISRPNLTFSTLTVSNMSPEDSSIYLCSVVDRGLATEAFFGQGTRLTVV.